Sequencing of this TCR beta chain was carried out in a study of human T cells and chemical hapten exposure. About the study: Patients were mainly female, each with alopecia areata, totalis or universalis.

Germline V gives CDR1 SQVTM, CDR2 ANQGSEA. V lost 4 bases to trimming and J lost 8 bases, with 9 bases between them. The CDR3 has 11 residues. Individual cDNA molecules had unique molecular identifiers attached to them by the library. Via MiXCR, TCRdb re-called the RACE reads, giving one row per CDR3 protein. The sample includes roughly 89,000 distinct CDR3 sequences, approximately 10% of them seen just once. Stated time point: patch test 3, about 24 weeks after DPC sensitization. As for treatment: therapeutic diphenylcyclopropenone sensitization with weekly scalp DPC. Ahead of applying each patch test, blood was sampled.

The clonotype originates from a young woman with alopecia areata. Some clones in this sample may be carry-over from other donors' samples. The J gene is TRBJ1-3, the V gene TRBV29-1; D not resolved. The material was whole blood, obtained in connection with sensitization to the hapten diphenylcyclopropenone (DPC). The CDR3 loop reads CSVGLTDTIYF. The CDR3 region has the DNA TGCAGCGTTGGACTCACGGACACCATATATTTT.